A selection of T cell receptor beta chains follows, all from one sample in a study of T cells in Graves' hyperthyroidism and ophthalmopathy. MiXCR, run by TCRdb on the multiplex PCR reads, gives a single entry per CDR3 protein. Seen here are around 340,000 distinct CDR3 sequences, 21% observed once, and the top ten hold over 40%. The sample was blood. The receptors originated from a woman in her forties or fifties with Graves' hyperthyroidism. CDR3s include the opening cysteine and the closing phenylalanine or tryptophan. D genes are given only for firm matches. The size field is filled for only some rows; it gives once, few, many or a size class.

v_call: TRBV20-1; clone_size: many; d_call: TRBD1; j_call: TRBJ2-1; cdr3_aa: CSARDSGRGQVNEQFF; cdr3_nt: TGCAGTGCTAGAGATTCCGGCAGGGGGCAGGTGAATGAGCAGTTCTTC
v_call: TRBV28; clone_size: NA; d_call: TRBD2; j_call: TRBJ2-1; cdr3_aa: CASSLTSGMREQFF; cdr3_nt: TGTGCCAGCAGCCTGACTAGCGGGATGAGGGAGCAGTTCTTC
v_call: TRBV5-1; clone_size: NA; d_call: TRBD2; j_call: TRBJ2-7; cdr3_aa: CASSLRTSGPGVHEQYF; cdr3_nt: TGCGCCAGCAGCTTGAGAACTAGCGGCCCCGGTGTACACGAGCAGTACTTC
v_call: TRBV18; clone_size: many; d_call: NA; j_call: TRBJ2-2; cdr3_aa: CASSPQNGVTGELFF; cdr3_nt: TGTGCCAGCTCACCGCAGAACGGAGTCACCGGGGAGCTGTTTTTT
v_call: TRBV28; clone_size: many; d_call: TRBD2; j_call: TRBJ2-3; cdr3_aa: CASNLAGGGSDTQYF; cdr3_nt: TGTGCCAGCAATTTAGCGGGAGGAGGCTCAGATACGCAGTATTTT
v_call: TRBV6-1; clone_size: NA; d_call: TRBD1; j_call: TRBJ2-7; cdr3_aa: CASSDPGQGRVEQYF; cdr3_nt: TGTGCCAGCAGTGATCCCGGACAGGGTCGGGTCGAGCAGTACTTC
v_call: TRBV6-1; clone_size: few; d_call: NA; j_call: TRBJ1-2; cdr3_aa: CASRPTFGPNGYTF; cdr3_nt: TGTGCCAGCAGGCCCACCTTCGGACCCAACGGCTACACCTTC
v_call: TRBV5-1; clone_size: many; d_call: TRBD1; j_call: TRBJ2-1; cdr3_aa: CASSRTGESSYNEQFF; cdr3_nt: TGCGCCAGCAGCCGAACAGGGGAGAGCTCCTACAATGAGCAGTTCTTC
v_call: TRBV9; clone_size: NA; d_call: NA; j_call: TRBJ2-1; cdr3_aa: CASSASGAQSYNEQFF; cdr3_nt: TGTGCCAGCAGCGCTTCGGGGGCACAGTCCTACAATGAGCAGTTCTTC
v_call: TRBV27; clone_size: NA; d_call: NA; j_call: TRBJ2-7; cdr3_aa: CASSHSGLSYEQYF; cdr3_nt: TGTGCCAGCAGCCATTCTGGGCTCTCCTACGAGCAGTACTTC
v_call: TRBV2; clone_size: many; d_call: NA; j_call: TRBJ2-1; cdr3_aa: CASSAQGTDNEQFF; cdr3_nt: TGTGCCAGCAGTGCCCAGGGGACTGACAATGAGCAGTTCTTC
v_call: TRBV15; clone_size: many; d_call: NA; j_call: TRBJ1-1; cdr3_aa: CATSRDFRVDWTTEAFF; cdr3_nt: TGTGCCACCAGCAGAGATTTTAGGGTTGACTGGACCACTGAAGCTTTCTTT
v_call: TRBV5-1; clone_size: many; d_call: NA; j_call: TRBJ2-1; cdr3_aa: CASGGGGSYNEQFF; cdr3_nt: TGCGCCAGCGGGGGAGGGGGATCCTACAATGAGCAGTTCTTC
v_call: TRBV28; clone_size: many; d_call: TRBD1; j_call: TRBJ1-2; cdr3_aa: CASTMEGAWGYTF; cdr3_nt: TGTGCCAGCACCATGGAGGGGGCCTGGGGGTACACCTTC
v_call: TRBV18; clone_size: many; d_call: NA; j_call: TRBJ2-2; cdr3_aa: CASSPPGDNTGELFF; cdr3_nt: TGTGCCAGCTCACCACCAGGGGACAACACCGGGGAGCTGTTTTTT
v_call: TRBV28; clone_size: few; d_call: NA; j_call: TRBJ1-1; cdr3_aa: CASNRGGETEAFF; cdr3_nt: TGTGCCAGCAACCGAGGCGGGGAGACTGAAGCTTTCTTT
v_call: TRBV30; clone_size: many; d_call: TRBD1; j_call: TRBJ1-1; cdr3_aa: CAYFLRGTGTFF; cdr3_nt: TGTGCCTACTTCCTCCGTGGGACAGGGACTTTCTTT
v_call: TRBV5-5; clone_size: many; d_call: NA; j_call: TRBJ2-3; cdr3_aa: CASSLGLLTDTQYF; cdr3_nt: TGTGCCAGCAGCTTGGGACTCCTCACAGATACGCAGTATTTT